The 16 T cell receptor beta chains reported below all come from one sample, sequenced in a study of shared clonotypes between healthy human individuals. The naive CD8 fraction comprised CD45RO-negative cells positively selected for CCR7 and excluded terminally differentiated effector memory CD45RA+ cells. TCRdb keeps only in-frame clones here, not all; method: immunoSEQ multiplex PCR. The data contain about 2.1 million clones, roughly 93% of them singletons. Input material: naive CD8+ T cells from PBMCs. Receptors were obtained from a man between 18 and 35 years old in good health. Some clones in this sample may be carry-over from other donors' samples.

Here the CDR3 DNA reads TGCAGCGTTCAAACGCATCGGACCTACGAGCAGTACTTC. It specifies CSVQTHRTYEQYF. The rearrangement uses TRBV29-1 and TRBJ2-7, with D unclear. The length of the CDR3 is 13 residues. Germline CDR1 reads SQVTM; CDR2 reads ANQGSEA. Trimming cost V 5 bases and J 2 bases, with 13 bases left between them.

The genes are TRBV29-1 and TRBJ1-5; D remains unclear. Trimming took off 6 bases at V and 2 bases at J, with 14 bases between the two ends. Germline lookup yields CDR1 SQVTM and CDR2 ANQGSEA. This CDR3 has 14 residues. CDR3 bases: TGCAGCGTCGCTAACATCGGGGGCAATCAGCCCCAGCATTTT. Translating it yields CSVANIGGNQPQHF.

The rearrangement links TRBV28 to TRBJ2-1; the D is unclear. V shed 6 bases and J shed 4 bases, with 1 base lying between them. Germline lookup yields CDR1 MDHEN and CDR2 SYDVKM. The CDR3 length is 10 residues. CDR3 loop: CASRYNEQFF. The CDR3 DNA sequence: TGTGCCAGCAGATACAATGAGCAGTTCTTC.

The chain links TRBV5-6 to TRBJ2-1, with 10 bases matching TRBD1. CDR3 length: 18 amino acids. V lost 4 bases and J lost 4; bases outside the gene matches: 14. Germline values: CDR1 SGHDT, CDR2 YYEEEE. The CDR3, as DNA: TGTGCCAGCAGCCCGCCGGACAGGGGGATCGGGGCTTACAATGAGCAGTTCTTC. Translated, it gives CASSPPDRGIGAYNEQFF.

The genes are TRBV4-3 and TRBJ1-3, with 11 bases fitting TRBD1. J was trimmed by 5 bases and V by 0 bases; bases with no gene match: 6. The CDR3 extends over 17 amino acids. CDR1 LGHNA and CDR2 YSLEER come from the germline V gene. CDR3 region: CASSQDWGTGGRNTIYF. Here the CDR3 DNA reads TGCGCCAGCAGCCAAGATTGGGGGACAGGGGGGAGAAACACCATATATTTT.

The V gene is TRBV4-2, the J gene TRBJ2-7, with a weak D call TRBD1 (5 bases). V gave up 0 bases and J gave up 2 bases, with 11 bases separating them. Germline V gene lookup returns CDR1 LGHNA and CDR2 YNFKEQ. CDR3 length: 15 amino acids. The CDR3 DNA reads as TGTGCCAGCAGCCAAGAACTTCACAGGACCTACGAGCAGTACTTC. Protein: CASSQELHRTYEQYF.

V and J are TRBV4-1 and TRBJ1-1; D is perhaps TRBD1 (6 bases). Germline assignment: CDR1 MGHRA and CDR2 YSYEKL. Trimming pared 6 bases from V and 4 bases from J, leaving 18 bases between. The CDR3 spans 15 residues. In DNA, the CDR3 is TGCGCCAGCAGGCCCTCCGGGGGGCCAGGCACTGAAGCTTTCTTT. Its translation: CASRPSGGPGTEAFF.

Worth noting for this clone: Other DNA sequences in this specimen translate into the identical CDR3. This chain uses TRBV27 with TRBJ2-7, with D maybe TRBD2 (5 bases). This CDR3 is built from 13 residues. Germline assignment: CDR1 MNHEY and CDR2 SMNVEV (reference sequence). Trimming left V 0 bases short and J 4 bases short, with 7 bases between. The CDR3 DNA reads TGTGCCAGCAGTTTATCGTCGGGGTACGAGCAGTACTTC. This gives the protein CASSLSSGYEQYF.

The chain combines TRBV28 with TRBJ2-1; D is possibly TRBD2 (7 bases). The CDR3 spans 16 residues. Germline loops: CDR1 MDHEN, CDR2 SYDVKM. V was trimmed by 1 base and J by 7 bases, leaving 17 bases between them. The CDR3 region is CASSLSWGGRGNEQFF. DNA of the CDR3: TGTGCCAGCAGTTTATCATGGGGAGGGAGGGGGAATGAGCAGTTCTTC.

V gene TRBV7-2 combines with J gene TRBJ2-7; 10 bases are shared with TRBD2. Germline CDR1 and CDR2: SGHTA and FQGNSA. The V and J ends lost 6 bases and 5 bases, in that order; junction bases with no gene match: 19. This CDR3 comprises 18 residues. This CDR3 reads CASSINWGTGTSVDEQYF. In nucleotides, the CDR3 is TGTGCCAGCAGTATTAATTGGGGAACCGGGACTAGCGTCGACGAGCAGTACTTC. The full variable domain, rest sourced from reference TRBV7-2 and TRBJ2-7, is GAGVSQSPSNKVTEKGKDVELRCDPISGHTALYWYRQSLGQGLEFLIYFQGNSAPDKSGLPSDRFSAERTGGSVSTLTIQRTQQEDSAVYLCASSINWGTGTSVDEQYFGPGTRLTVT.

The CDR3 here is CASSLGTSGGEQYF. The CDR3 nucleotides read TGTGCCAGCAGTTTAGGGACTAGCGGGGGGGAGCAGTACTTC. This sequence joins TRBV28 and TRBJ2-7, with TRBD2 matching 15 bases. Germline CDR1 and CDR2: MDHEN and SYDVKM. With 2 bases clipped from V and 7 bases from J, the junction kept 0 bases outside the gene matches. The CDR3 has 14 amino acids.

The chain has TRBV5-8 and TRBJ2-1; the D is unclear. This CDR3 region has 12 residues. CDR1 and CDR2 (germline): SGHTS, YDEGEE. The ends were cut back, 0 bases at V and 12 bases at J, with 10 bases in the middle. As DNA, the CDR3 is TGTGCCAGCAGCTTGGGACGCTGGGGGCAGTTCTTC. It codes for CASSLGRWGQFF.

The chain combines TRBV14 with TRBJ2-7; the D gene could be TRBD1 or TRBD2 (5 bases each). Germline V CDR1 and CDR2: SGHDN, FVKESK. The CDR3 is made up of 15 amino acids. Trimming removed 1 base from V and 3 bases from J, with 13 bases in between. CDR3 residues: CASSQGLGDRYEQYF. CDR3 sequence (DNA): TGTGCCAGCAGCCAAGGGCTCGGGGACCGCTACGAGCAGTACTTC.

This clone was recorded once. This chain links TRBV10-3 with TRBJ2-1; a weak D match, TRBD1 (6 bases). V lost 2 bases, J lost 2 bases, and 19 bases lay in between. This CDR3 has 18 amino acids. CDR1 and CDR2 (germline): ENHRY, SYGVKD. The CDR3: CAISERNPGQGPYNEQFF. The CDR3 DNA sequence: TGTGCCATCAGTGAGAGGAACCCGGGACAAGGTCCCTACAATGAGCAGTTCTTC.

This chain uses TRBV21-1 with TRBJ2-3; the D segment call TRBD2 is taken from the table without a DNA check. TRBV21-1 is a pseudogene. CDR3 length: 15 amino acids. Written as DNA, the CDR3 is TGTGCCAGCAGCAAACTAGCGGTCGAGGAAGATACGCAGTATTTT. Translation: CASSKLAVEEDTQYF.

Only one count was recorded for this clone. This chain connects TRBV2 to TRBJ2-1, with 11 bases identical to TRBD2. The V gene's germline CDR1 is SNHLY and CDR2 FYNNEI. Trimming at V came to 2 bases and at J to 7 bases, leaving 7 bases not matched to a gene. This CDR3 is built from 16 residues. CDR3 protein: CASSERVAGGRNEQFF. CDR3 nucleotide sequence: TGTGCCAGCAGTGAACGGGTAGCGGGAGGGCGGAATGAGCAGTTCTTC.